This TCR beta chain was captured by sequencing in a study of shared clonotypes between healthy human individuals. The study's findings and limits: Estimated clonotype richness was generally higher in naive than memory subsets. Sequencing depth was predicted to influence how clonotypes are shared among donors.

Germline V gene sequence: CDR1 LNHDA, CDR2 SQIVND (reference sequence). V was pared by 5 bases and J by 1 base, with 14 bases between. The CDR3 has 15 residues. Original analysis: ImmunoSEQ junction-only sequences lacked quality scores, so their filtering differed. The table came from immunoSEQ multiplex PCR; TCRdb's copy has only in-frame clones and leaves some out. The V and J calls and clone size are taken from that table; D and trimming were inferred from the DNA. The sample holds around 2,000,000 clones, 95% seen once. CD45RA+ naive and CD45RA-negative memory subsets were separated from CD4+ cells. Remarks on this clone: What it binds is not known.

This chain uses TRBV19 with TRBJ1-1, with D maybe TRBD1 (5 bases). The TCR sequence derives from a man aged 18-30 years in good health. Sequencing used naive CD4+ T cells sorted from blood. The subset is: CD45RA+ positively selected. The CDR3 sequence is CASSAMDGGNTEAFF. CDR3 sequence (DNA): TGTGCCAGTAGTGCGATGGACGGGGGGAACACTGAAGCTTTCTTT.